These 30 T cell receptor beta chains share one sample of origin, sequenced in a study of blood T cell repertoires in COVID-19. Data came from immunoSEQ multiplex PCR; TCRdb stores just in-frame clones and leaves some out. Among about 160,000 clones listed, approximately 80% were seen once. Sequencing input: peripheral blood. Every receptor here comes from a man between 70 and 80 years old who had recovered from COVID-19.

The rearrangement uses TRBV5-4 and TRBJ1-5, with D maybe TRBD1 (5 bases). Looked up from germline, CDR1 is SGHNT and CDR2 is YYREEE (reference sequence). Trimming shortened V by 3 bases and J by 6 bases, and 13 bases separated the two germline ends. This CDR3 comprises 14 residues. The CDR3 reads CASSSQGSGQPQHF. CDR3 in DNA: TGTGCCAGCAGCTCGCAGGGATCAGGTCAGCCCCAGCATTTT.

The V call is TRBV5-1, the J call TRBJ1-5, with TRBD1 matching over 8 bases. V dropped 3 bases and J dropped 7; count of bases not matched to a gene: 6. Germline loops: CDR1 SGHRS, CDR2 YFSETQ. The CDR3 sequence is 14 residues long. This CDR3 reads CASSSGTGGQPQHF. The CDR3 DNA is TGCGCCAGCAGCTCCGGGACAGGCGGACAGCCCCAGCATTTT.

The chain joins TRBV30 to TRBJ2-5; D uncertain. The CDR3 loop spans 12 amino acids. The V end was cut by 1 base, the J end by 5 bases, with 8 bases between. In germline, CDR1 is GTSNPN, CDR2 SVGIG (reference sequence). The CDR3 loop reads CAWSGSVETQYF. The CDR3 DNA reads TGTGCCTGGAGTGGGAGTGTTGAGACCCAGTACTTC.

A single count supports this clone. This chain joins TRBV6-5 and TRBJ2-1; possibly TRBD2 for D (6 bases). The V end lost 6 bases, the J end lost 9 bases, and 21 bases lay between the germline ends. The CDR3 loop spans 15 amino acids. Germline V gene sequence: CDR1 MNHEY, CDR2 SVGAGI. In DNA form, the CDR3 reads TGTGCCAGCAGGAGACTAGAGACATCCTCCAGTGAGCAGTTCTTC. Amino acid sequence: CASRRLETSSSEQFF.

CDR3 region: CASRGPLGGGEQYF. The CDR3 DNA is TGTGCCAGCAGAGGCCCCCTAGGGGGCGGTGAGCAGTACTTC. The J gene is TRBJ2-7, the V gene TRBV2, with TRBD1 matching over 7 bases. The CDR3 length is 14 residues. V lost 6 bases and J lost 7; bases outside the gene matches: 12. Looked up from germline, CDR1 is SNHLY and CDR2 is FYNNEI.

The J gene is TRBJ2-7, the V gene TRBV5-1; 8 nucleotides match TRBD2. The CDR3 is made up of 14 amino acids. Per the germline V gene, CDR1 is SGHRS and CDR2 is YFSETQ. The junction had 2 bases not matched to a gene; V was cut back by 2 bases and J by 1 base. The DNA of the CDR3 is TGCGCCAGCAGCTTAGGGACTAGTTCCTACGAGCAGTACTTC. It codes for CASSLGTSSYEQYF.

The chain uses TRBV18 and TRBJ2-5, with 10 nucleotides matching TRBD1. V was pared by 6 bases and J by 3 bases, with 7 bases of the junction left unmatched. Germline lookup yields CDR1 KGHSH and CDR2 LQKENI. The CDR3 consists of 15 residues. CDR3 loop: CASSSIGQGEETQYF. The CDR3 coding sequence is TGTGCCAGCTCCTCTATAGGACAGGGGGAAGAGACCCAGTACTTC.

This rearrangement joins TRBV5-1 to TRBJ2-3; tentatively, D is TRBD2 (5 bases). The CDR3 runs 15 residues. Germline CDR1 reads SGHRS; CDR2 reads YFSETQ. V lost 0 bases and J 3 bases, leaving 11 bases between the germline ends. Here the CDR3 reads CASSLGSDPTDTQYF. For the CDR3, the DNA is TGCGCCAGCAGCTTGGGTAGCGACCCAACAGATACGCAGTATTTT. Using reference TRBV5-1 and TRBJ2-3 for the parts outside the CDR3, the full variable domain is KAGVTQTPRYLIKTRGQQVTLSCSPISGHRSVSWYQQTPGQGLQFLFEYFSETQRNKGNFPGRFSGRQFSNSRSEMNVSTLELGDSALYLCASSLGSDPTDTQYFGPGTRLTVL.

The J gene is TRBJ1-5, the V gene TRBV18, with TRBD1 as a possible D gene (6 bases). Trimming cost V 6 bases and J 0 bases, with 9 bases left between them. Germline V gene sequence: CDR1 KGHSH, CDR2 LQKENI. The length of the CDR3 is 14 residues. CDR3 residues: CASSQGNSNQPQHF. The CDR3, as DNA: TGTGCCAGCTCGCAGGGGAATAGCAATCAGCCCCAGCATTTT.

The chain links TRBV28 to TRBJ2-7; tentatively, D is TRBD1 (6 bases). The ends were cut back, 5 bases at V and 4 bases at J, with 15 bases in the middle. The CDR3 spans 14 residues. CDR1 MDHEN and CDR2 SYDVKM come from the germline V gene. The CDR3 bases are TGTGCCAGCAGTCCACAGACAGGTCGATACGAGCAGTACTTC. Its protein is CASSPQTGRYEQYF.

The chain joins TRBV2 to TRBJ2-1; weak D call: TRBD2 (6 bases). V dropped 4 bases and J dropped 6 bases, with 19 bases sitting between them. The germline CDR1 and CDR2 sequences are SNHLY and FYNNEI. This CDR3 region has 16 residues. The CDR3 coding sequence is TGTGCCAGCAGTGCCAGGAAGACTAGTCGTAGCAATGAGCAGTTCTTC. Protein sequence: CASSARKTSRSNEQFF.

The gene calls are TRBV18 and TRBJ1-5; D not certain. The CDR3 extends over 13 amino acids. Germline lookup yields CDR1 KGHSH and CDR2 LQKENI. V was cut by 2 bases and J by 9 bases, with 11 bases left in between. The DNA of the CDR3 is TGTGCCAGCTCACCAGGTTCCCAGTTGCCCCAGCATTTT. Protein: CASSPGSQLPQHF.

The rearrangement links TRBV5-1 to TRBJ2-5, with 8 bases aligning to TRBD2. Germline V gene sequence: CDR1 SGHRS, CDR2 YFSETQ. V was clipped by 0 bases and J by 4 bases; unmatched bases: 11. CDR3 length: 17 residues. The CDR3 DNA is TGCGCCAGCAGCTTGGCCCGGGGCGGGGGGTACCGAGAGACCCAGTACTTC. Residues: CASSLARGGGYRETQYF.

This CDR3 is CASVRTVYNTEAFF. The CDR3 DNA sequence: TGTGCCAGCGTAAGGACAGTTTATAACACTGAAGCTTTCTTT. This sequence joins TRBV11-2 and TRBJ1-1; D is possibly TRBD1 (6 bases). This CDR3 spans 14 amino acids. Trimming pared 8 bases from V and 2 bases from J, leaving 15 bases between. CDR1 and CDR2 (germline): SGHAT, FQNNGV.

The chain recombines TRBV24-1 with TRBJ2-3; D remains unclear. The germline V and J ends were trimmed by 2 bases and 0 bases, with 11 bases remaining between them. The CDR3 length is 16 residues. CDR1 and CDR2 from the germline V gene are KGHDR and SFDVKD. The CDR3 coding sequence is TGTGCCACCAGTGATTCGAAACTTGGTAGCACAGATACGCAGTATTTT. Amino acids: CATSDSKLGSTDTQYF.

CDR3 nucleotide sequence: TGCGCCAGCAGCCAAGATGGGGCTAGCGAAGACAATGAGCAGTTCTTC. Translated: CASSQDGASEDNEQFF. This chain connects TRBV4-1 to TRBJ2-1; weak D call: TRBD2 (6 bases). CDR3 length: 16 residues. The germline CDR1 and CDR2 sequences are MGHRA and YSYEKL. Trimming took 0 bases from V and 5 from J, leaving 14 bases between them.

This clone occurred once. The chain combines TRBV12-5 with TRBJ1-1; possibly TRBD1 for D (5 bases). The length of the CDR3 is 15 residues. V dropped 1 base and J dropped 5 bases, with 14 bases sitting between them. Germline CDR1 and CDR2: LGHNT and FRNRAP. CDR3 bases: TGTGCTAGTGGTTTGGGGGTGGCAGGGAGGACTGAAGCTTTCTTT. This gives the protein CASGLGVAGRTEAFF.

The genes are TRBV5-1 and TRBJ1-2, with D unresolved. CDR1 is SGHRS and CDR2 is YFSETQ in the germline V gene. This CDR3 is 12 amino acids long. The V and J ends lost 0 bases and 7 bases respectively, with 7 bases between them. CDR3 loop: CASSLAGFGYTF. Written as DNA, the CDR3 is TGCGCCAGCAGCTTGGCGGGGTTTGGCTACACCTTC. The full variable domain, with the rest looked up from reference TRBV5-1 and TRBJ1-2, is KAGVTQTPRYLIKTRGQQVTLSCSPISGHRSVSWYQQTPGQGLQFLFEYFSETQRNKGNFPGRFSGRQFSNSRSEMNVSTLELGDSALYLCASSLAGFGYTFGSGTRLTVV.

This chain connects TRBV30 to TRBJ1-6, with D possibly TRBD1 on 5 matching bases. Germline CDR1 GTSNPN, CDR2 SVGIG (reference sequence). The V and J ends lost 4 bases and 7 bases respectively, with 14 bases between them. This CDR3 is built from 14 residues. The CDR3: CAWTQAGGNSPLHF. Written as DNA, the CDR3 is TGTGCCTGGACCCAGGCGGGGGGAAATTCACCCCTCCACTTT.

This chain uses TRBV5-1 with TRBJ1-1, with D perhaps TRBD1 (5 bases). CDR1 SGHRS and CDR2 YFSETQ come from the germline V gene. V dropped 2 bases and J dropped 1 base, with 9 bases sitting between them. The CDR3 runs 14 residues. The CDR3 DNA is TGCGCCAGCAGCTTAATAACAGGGAACACTGAAGCTTTCTTT. This sequence encodes CASSLITGNTEAFF.

The V call is TRBV9, the J call TRBJ2-1; 9 nucleotides match TRBD2. V lost 3 bases to trimming and J lost 8 bases; unmatched junction nucleotides: 9. The germline CDR1 and CDR2 sequences are SGDLS and YYNGEE. The CDR3 is made up of 15 amino acids. Here the CDR3 reads CASSAGLAMGDEQFF. CDR3 nucleotide sequence: TGTGCCAGCAGCGCCGGACTAGCGATGGGGGATGAGCAGTTCTTC.

The J gene is TRBJ2-2, the V gene TRBV7-9, with 7 bases lining up with TRBD2. Germline CDR1 reads SEHNR; CDR2 reads FQNEAQ (reference sequence). The trim removed 1 base at V and 6 bases at J, leaving 5 bases unmatched. The CDR3 extends over 15 amino acids. CDR3 sequence (DNA): TGTGCCAGCAGCTTAGGGGCCCGGGGGGCCGGGGAGCTGTTTTTT. As protein: CASSLGARGAGELFF.

This clone was counted a single time. The chain couples TRBV28 to TRBJ1-1; the match to TRBD1 covers 8 bases. V was pared by 5 bases and J by 12 bases, with 11 bases of the junction left unmatched. CDR1 and CDR2 (germline): MDHEN, SYDVKM. CDR3 size: 13 residues. CDR3 DNA sequence: TGTGCCAGCAGTCCCCCCTGGACAGGGAGGTCTTTCTTT. Protein product: CASSPPWTGRSFF.

This clone was seen only once. This sample includes further DNA sequences coding for the same CDR3. The rearrangement uses TRBV7-9 and TRBJ1-5; weak D call: TRBD1 (5 bases). CDR1 and CDR2 from the germline V gene are SEHNR and FQNEAQ (reference sequence). This CDR3 is built from 13 residues. The V end lost 3 bases, the J end lost 6 bases, and 9 bases lay between the germline ends. The CDR3 DNA reads as TGTGCCAGCAGCTTGGGGGGAGGTCAGCCCCAGCATTTT. It specifies CASSLGGGQPQHF. The full variable domain, with the rest looked up from reference TRBV7-9 and TRBJ1-5, is DTGVSQNPRHKITKRGQNVTFRCDPISEHNRLYWYRQTLGQGPEFLTYFQNEAQLEKSRLLSDRFSAERPKGSFSTLEIQRTEQGDSAMYLCASSLGGGQPQHFGDGTRLSIL.

This sequence joins TRBV28 and TRBJ2-3; the match to TRBD2 covers 11 bases. V shed 6 bases and J 3 bases; nucleotides not matched to a gene: 8. The CDR3 has 16 residues. Germline V lookup: CDR1 MDHEN, CDR2 SYDVKM. The CDR3 DNA reads as TGTGCCAGCAGCCTGCCTAGCGGGAGGATGACAGATACGCAGTATTTT. Residues: CASSLPSGRMTDTQYF.

The CDR3 coding sequence is TGCGCCAGCAGCTTGTCGACTAGCGGCAAACAAGAGACCCAGTACTTC. Translating gives CASSLSTSGKQETQYF. The chain couples TRBV5-1 to TRBJ2-5, with 9 bases lining up with TRBD2. Unmatched junction bases numbered 6, after V lost 1 base and J lost 2 bases. The CDR3 has 16 amino acids. Germline V gene sequence: CDR1 SGHRS, CDR2 YFSETQ.

J is TRBJ2-7 and V is TRBV18; possibly TRBD1 for D (6 bases). V lost 0 bases to trimming and J lost 6 bases, with 9 bases between them. Germline assignment: CDR1 KGHSH and CDR2 LQKENI. This CDR3 contains 13 residues. CDR3 DNA sequence: TGTGCCAGCTCACCACCGGGACATCTCGAGCAGTACTTC. Its translation is CASSPPGHLEQYF.

This sequence joins TRBV3-1 (or the pseudogene TRBV3-2) and TRBJ1-3; perhaps TRBD1 as D (5 bases). Trimming left V 1 base short and J 2 bases short, with 15 bases between. Germline CDR1 and CDR2: LGHDT and YNNKEL (reference sequence). CDR3 length: 17 residues. CDR3: CASSQGRNVGAGNTIYF. Written as DNA, the CDR3 is TGTGCCAGCAGCCAAGGCCGAAACGTAGGGGCTGGAAACACCATATATTTT.

The CDR3 region is CASSPLGVENTGELFF. For the CDR3, the DNA is TGTGCCAGCAGTCCCCTAGGTGTGGAGAACACCGGGGAGCTGTTTTTT. This chain joins TRBV27 and TRBJ2-2; D gene unclear. Trimming took off 5 bases at V and 1 base at J, with 14 bases between the two ends. The CDR3 length is 16 residues. Germline-derived CDR1 and CDR2 are MNHEY and SMNVEV (reference sequence).

J is TRBJ2-1 and V is TRBV5-1; TRBD2 might be the D (6 bases). The CDR3 loop spans 15 amino acids. V was shortened by 7 bases and J by 6 bases, with 20 bases between the two germline ends. The germline CDR1 and CDR2 sequences are SGHRS and YFSETQ. CDR3 sequence (DNA): TGCGCCAGCTGTGTGGGCGGGACGAGCTTCAATGAGCAGTTCTTC. Its protein product is CASCVGGTSFNEQFF.